This T cell receptor (beta chain) was recorded in a study of T cells after yellow fever vaccination. The overall study: Preparation of fractions with low cell numbers was performed using SMART-Seq v4 Ultra Low Input. General observations from the study: Contaminating bulk clonotypes could be abundant in FACS-sorted repertoires.

The CDR3 runs 13 residues. V lost 2 bases and J lost 2, with 7 bases in between. Of note for this clonotype: Its specificity is not known.

Making TCR cDNA involved 5'RACE template switching, which added UMIs and a universal primer site. TCRdb called the 5' RACE reads again in MiXCR, with one record for every CDR3 protein. This table holds 78,000 or so distinct CDR3 sequences, roughly 7% found once. The starting material was CD8+ T cells sorted from PBMCs, obtained 10 days after the first yellow fever vaccination. The receptor's source is a man aged 18 to 29 who received the YFV17D yellow fever vaccine. V gene TRBV23-1 combines with J gene TRBJ2-7; unclear D gene. TRBV23-1 counts as an open reading frame of uncertain function. The CDR3 reads CASSQGPTYEQYF. Written as DNA, the CDR3 is TGCGCCAGCAGTCAAGGACCCACCTACGAGCAGTACTTC.